A single sample gave rise to the 9 T cell receptor beta chains below, sequenced in a study of human T cells and chemical hapten exposure. This sample's time point: patch test 1, 2 weeks after DPC sensitization. The treatment was: therapeutic diphenylcyclopropenone sensitization with weekly scalp DPC. The total RNA was obtained from whole blood that was not fractionated. TCRdb recomputed calls from the RACE reads with MiXCR, one row per CDR3 protein. The sample has more than 30,000 distinct CDR3 sequences; around 6.4% are singletons. The sample was whole blood, taken in connection with sensitization to the hapten diphenylcyclopropenone (DPC). These receptors all stem from a woman under 40 with alopecia areata. Some clones in this sample may be carry-over from other donors' samples.

This clonotype was recorded at least ten times. The rearrangement links TRBV12-3 or TRBV12-4 to TRBJ1-5, with D unclear. V was clipped by 3 bases and J by 2 bases, with 11 bases between them. There are 15 residues in the CDR3. CDR3: CASSFSDWGNQPQHF. The DNA of the CDR3 is TGTGCCAGCAGTTTTTCCGATTGGGGCAATCAGCCCCAGCATTTT.

This clonotype has more than one count but fewer than ten. V and J are TRBV11-1 and TRBJ2-3; D gene ambiguous. This CDR3 comprises 15 residues. From germline, CDR1 is SGHAT and CDR2 FQDESV (reference sequence). V lost 4 bases and J lost 3, with 14 bases in between. In nucleotides, the CDR3 is TGTGCCAGCAGCTACGGGTTGGATGGTACAGATACGCAGTATTTT. Encoded protein: CASSYGLDGTDTQYF. Supplemented by reference TRBV11-1 and TRBJ2-3, the full variable domain reads EAEVAQSPRYKITEKSQAVAFWCDPISGHATLYWYRQILGQGPELLVQFQDESVVDDSQLPKDRFSAERLKGVDSTLKIQPAELGDSAMYLCASSYGLDGTDTQYFGPGTRLTVL.

This clonotype was recorded at least ten times. The chain employs TRBV3-1 and TRBJ2-7; TRBD1 might be the D (6 bases). The CDR3 has 16 residues. Germline-derived CDR1 and CDR2 are LGHDT and YNNKEL (reference sequence). V was shortened by 7 bases and J by 6 bases, with 25 bases between the two germline ends. As DNA, the CDR3 is TGTGCCAGCAATCCGGGGTGGCTTACAGGGAGTGGCGAGCAGTACTTC. Translation gives CASNPGWLTGSGEQYF.

This clonotype was seen a handful of times. The chain carries TRBV29-1 and TRBJ1-1; no clear D. The CDR3 length is 12 residues. Germline loops: CDR1 SQVTM, CDR2 ANQGSEA. V was pared by 2 bases and J by 10 bases, with 14 bases between. The CDR3, as DNA: TGCAGCGTTGAAAGGCCCGGGCCTCTAGCTTTCTTT. Its protein product is CSVERPGPLAFF.

The chain uses TRBV20-1 and TRBJ2-3; TRBD2 matches at 8 bases. This CDR3 has 12 residues. Per the germline V gene, CDR1 is DFQATT and CDR2 is SNEGSKA (reference sequence). Germline trimming cut 3 bases from V and 7 bases from J; bases unmatched to any gene: 3. Written as DNA, the CDR3 is TGCAGTGCTAGCGGGGGGGCCCATACGCAGTATTTT. Its translation: CSASGGAHTQYF.

This clonotype was observed a few times. The chain links TRBV14 to TRBJ2-3; a weak D match, TRBD2 (6 bases). Trimming cost V 0 bases and J 4 bases, with 14 bases left between them. The germline V gene has CDR1 SGHDN and CDR2 FVKESK. The CDR3 has 16 amino acids. The CDR3 region is CASSQDRTSSPDTQYF. For the CDR3, the DNA is TGTGCCAGCAGCCAAGATCGAACTAGCTCGCCAGATACGCAGTATTTT.

A few counts support this clonotype. The V call is TRBV12-3 or TRBV12-4, the J call TRBJ2-7; perhaps TRBD2 as D (5 bases). This CDR3 spans 13 amino acids. The V and J ends lost 6 bases and 2 bases respectively, with 11 bases between them. The CDR3 is CASRGGRAYEQYF. In DNA form, the CDR3 reads TGTGCCAGCAGGGGTGGGCGGGCCTACGAGCAGTACTTC.

There are many counts of this clonotype. The V call is TRBV7-2, the J call TRBJ1-2; no reliable D call. The germline V and J ends were trimmed by 5 bases and 2 bases, with 12 bases remaining between them. Germline loops: CDR1 SGHTA, CDR2 FQGNSA. The CDR3 is made up of 14 amino acids. CDR3 residues: CASSLLSRNYGYTF. In DNA form, the CDR3 reads TGTGCCAGCAGCCTCTTGTCACGGAACTATGGCTACACCTTC.

This clonotype occurred many times. J is TRBJ1-1 and V is TRBV12-3 or TRBV12-4; 8 positions match TRBD1. CDR3 size: 14 residues. Losses at the gene ends were 2 bases for V and 5 bases for J; bases not matched to a gene: 4. This chain's CDR3 is CASSLQGAWTEAFF. CDR3 DNA sequence: TGTGCCAGCAGTTTACAGGGGGCGTGGACTGAAGCTTTCTTT.